This passage covers 18 T cell receptor beta chains from one sample sequenced in a study of T cell responses to AZD1222 COVID-19 vaccine (dated by TCRdb to about 2021). Libraries were built with the immunoSEQ multiplex PCR assay. TCRdb retrieved this table from immuneACCESS and kept in-frame rearrangements only. Not all clones are present; in checked studies, unresolved V genes account for under half, and no reason is known for the remainder. Within this sample are about 180,000 clones, with over 85% of them counted one time only. The ten top clones hold under 1.1% of the sample. The sample's time point label, in plain terms: about 28 days (+/-7) after the second vaccine dose. Read against the paper, the sample's treatment or condition label means: meningococcal conjugate vaccine given as trial control. The starting material was peripheral blood, obtained 28 days after the second dose of the MenACWY control vaccine. These receptors were collected from an adult who received the MenACWY meningococcal vaccine as a control.

The chain combines TRBV7-2 with TRBJ2-3; 13 bases are shared with TRBD2. Trimming at V came to 5 bases and at J to 0 bases, leaving 5 bases not matched to a gene. Germline-derived CDR1 and CDR2 are SGHTA and FQGNSA. The CDR3 is made up of 17 amino acids. DNA of the CDR3: TGTGCCAGCAGCCGGACTAGCGGGGGAGCTAGCACAGATACGCAGTATTTT. Protein product: CASSRTSGGASTDTQYF.

The CDR3 loop reads CASSESTPTQYF. CDR3 bases: TGCGCCAGCAGTGAGTCGACCCCGACCCAGTACTTC. The chain recombines TRBV10-1 with TRBJ2-5; no clear D. V lost 0 bases to trimming and J lost 7 bases, with 6 bases between them. There are 12 residues in the CDR3. Germline-derived CDR1 and CDR2 are WNHNN and SYGVQD (reference sequence).

The gene calls are TRBV15 and TRBJ1-5; D remains unclear. The V end was cut by 3 bases, the J end by 0 bases, with 15 bases between. Per the germline V gene, CDR1 is LNHNV and CDR2 is YYDKDF (reference sequence). This CDR3 contains 17 residues. CDR3 protein: CATSRMIGLYSNQPQHF. The DNA for the CDR3 is TGTGCCACCAGCAGGATGATTGGGTTGTATAGCAATCAGCCCCAGCATTTT.

The gene calls are TRBV12-5 and TRBJ2-1; TRBD1 agrees at 10 bases. V lost 3 bases to trimming and J lost 7 bases; unmatched junction nucleotides: 6. Germline V gene sequence: CDR1 LGHNT, CDR2 FRNRAP. The CDR3 has 15 residues. The DNA for the CDR3 is TGTGCTAGTGGTTTCTTCAGGACAGGGGGTAATGAGCAGTTCTTC. This gives the protein CASGFFRTGGNEQFF.

This chain links TRBV5-4 with TRBJ2-7; TRBD2 matches at 9 bases. V shed 3 bases, J shed 0 bases, and the junction held 7 bases outside the gene matches. This CDR3 comprises 16 residues. Germline V gene data show CDR1 as SGHNT and CDR2 as YYREEE (reference sequence). CDR3 sequence reads: CASSSLTSGSSYEQYF. CDR3 sequence (DNA): TGTGCCAGCAGCTCGCTGACTAGCGGTAGCTCCTACGAGCAGTACTTC.

The chain couples TRBV19 to TRBJ1-3, with D possibly matching TRBD1 (5 bases). V dropped 6 bases and J dropped 4 bases, with 10 bases sitting between them. This CDR3 contains 13 residues. Looked up from germline, CDR1 is LNHDA and CDR2 is SQIVND (reference sequence). CDR3 bases: TGTGCCAGTAGGGGGCCGGGAGGAAACACCATATATTTT. Translation gives CASRGPGGNTIYF. Complete variable domain (other parts from reference TRBV19 and TRBJ1-3): DGGITQSPKYLFRKEGQNVTLSCEQNLNHDAMYWYRQDPGQGLRLIYYSQIVNDFQKGDIAEGYSVSREKKESFPLTVTSAQKNPTAFYLCASRGPGGNTIYFGEGSWLTVV.

V gene TRBV9 combines with J gene TRBJ2-7, with D perhaps being TRBD1 or TRBD2 (5 bases each). The germline gives CDR1 SGDLS, CDR2 YYNGEE. The CDR3 extends over 16 amino acids. The V end lost 0 bases, the J end lost 0 bases, and 13 bases lay between the germline ends. CDR3 nucleotides: TGTGCCAGCAGCGTAGGATCAGGGACCAGCTCCTACGAGCAGTACTTC. It codes for CASSVGSGTSSYEQYF.

The chain uses TRBV10-3 and TRBJ1-1; no reliable D call. Looked up from germline, CDR1 is ENHRY and CDR2 is SYGVKD. CDR3 length: 14 amino acids. V was shortened by 3 bases and J by 0 bases, with 8 bases between the two germline ends. The DNA of the CDR3 is TGTGCCATCAGTGACGGACCGATGAACACTGAAGCTTTCTTT. Residues: CAISDGPMNTEAFF.

The chain is built from TRBV2 and TRBJ1-5, with D possibly being TRBD1 (6 bases). The germline V gene has CDR1 SNHLY and CDR2 FYNNEI. Trimming took 8 bases from V and 0 from J, leaving 11 bases between them. CDR3 length: 14 amino acids. The CDR3: CASATGYSNQPQHF. For the CDR3, the DNA is TGTGCCAGCGCTACAGGGTATAGCAATCAGCCCCAGCATTTT.

The J gene is TRBJ1-5, the V gene TRBV28; 9 bases line up with TRBD1. V was clipped by 7 bases and J by 0 bases; unmatched bases: 16. Germline CDR1 reads MDHEN; CDR2 reads SYDVKM. This CDR3 region has 19 residues. This chain's CDR3 is CASTQTYRDRDPSNQPQHF. DNA for the CDR3: TGTGCCAGCACCCAAACTTACCGGGACAGGGACCCTAGCAATCAGCCCCAGCATTTT.

This rearrangement joins TRBV5-1 to TRBJ2-3, with a possible D match to TRBD2 (7 bases). This CDR3 contains 16 residues. Per the germline V gene, CDR1 is SGHRS and CDR2 is YFSETQ. Trimming removed 4 bases from V and 1 base from J, with 16 bases in between. The CDR3 protein is CASSDPRGAGTDTQYF. The CDR3 bases are TGCGCCAGCAGCGACCCACGGGGGGCAGGCACAGATACGCAGTATTTT.

This chain links TRBV6-5 with TRBJ1-1; D possibly corresponds to TRBD1 (5 bases). CDR1 MNHEY and CDR2 SVGAGI come from the germline V gene. CDR3 length: 14 amino acids. The V end was cut by 4 bases, the J end by 3 bases, with 12 bases between. Written as DNA, the CDR3 is TGTGCCAGCAGTTCGGGGCGGGGGGACACTGAAGCTTTCTTT. This gives the protein CASSSGRGDTEAFF.

This clone was seen once. The genes are TRBV9 and TRBJ2-7, with D unresolved. Germline CDR1 SGDLS, CDR2 YYNGEE. The CDR3 runs 14 residues. V shed 0 bases and J shed 0 bases, with 7 bases lying between them. CDR3 in amino acids: CASSVDSSSYEQYF. In DNA, the CDR3 is TGTGCCAGCAGCGTAGACTCAAGCTCCTACGAGCAGTACTTC.

The chain is built from TRBV14 and TRBJ2-1, with 7 bases matching TRBD2. J was trimmed by 0 bases and V by 0 bases; bases with no gene match: 5. Germline values: CDR1 SGHDN, CDR2 FVKESK. The CDR3 loop spans 17 amino acids. CDR3 nucleotide sequence: TGTGCCAGCAGCCAAGATCTGGGACTAAGCTCCTACAATGAGCAGTTCTTC. It specifies CASSQDLGLSSYNEQFF.

The CDR3 nucleotides are TGCGCCAGCAGCCAAGTTGAGGGGCTCCGCTATGGCTACACCTTC. This sequence encodes CASSQVEGLRYGYTF. The chain carries TRBV4-1 and TRBJ1-2, with TRBD1 as a possible D gene (5 bases). Trimming shortened V by 1 base and J by 4 bases, and 13 bases separated the two germline ends. Germline V CDR1 and CDR2: MGHRA, YSYEKL. The CDR3 sequence is 15 residues long.

The rearrangement joins TRBV28 to TRBJ1-6, with D uncertain. This CDR3 has 14 amino acids. V was clipped by 10 bases and J by 9 bases, with 19 bases between them. The germline CDR1 and CDR2 sequences are MDHEN and SYDVKM. In DNA, the CDR3 is TGTGCCACACGTTTCGGGGATTCTTTTTCACCCCTCCACTTT. It is translated as CATRFGDSFSPLHF.

The chain carries TRBV2 and TRBJ1-1; TRBD1 agrees at 9 bases. Per the germline V gene, CDR1 is SNHLY and CDR2 is FYNNEI. Unmatched junction bases numbered 7, after V lost 6 bases and J lost 5 bases. The CDR3 has 14 amino acids. In DNA form, the CDR3 reads TGTGCCAGCAGCTTAACAGGGGGCCGGACTGAAGCTTTCTTT. Translated: CASSLTGGRTEAFF.

The chain is built from TRBV7-9 and TRBJ1-5; D ambiguous. The CDR3 consists of 16 residues. V lost 1 base and J 1 base, leaving 11 bases between the germline ends. CDR1 SEHNR and CDR2 FQNEAQ come from the germline V gene (reference sequence). The CDR3 is CASSLVGSGSNQPQHF. CDR3 in DNA: TGTGCCAGCAGCTTAGTTGGCTCTGGAAGCAATCAGCCCCAGCATTTT. The full variable domain, its missing parts supplied by reference TRBV7-9 and TRBJ1-5, is DTGVSQNPRHKITKRGQNVTFRCDPISEHNRLYWYRQTLGQGPEFLTYFQNEAQLEKSRLLSDRFSAERPKGSFSTLEIQRTEQGDSAMYLCASSLVGSGSNQPQHFGDGTRLSIL.